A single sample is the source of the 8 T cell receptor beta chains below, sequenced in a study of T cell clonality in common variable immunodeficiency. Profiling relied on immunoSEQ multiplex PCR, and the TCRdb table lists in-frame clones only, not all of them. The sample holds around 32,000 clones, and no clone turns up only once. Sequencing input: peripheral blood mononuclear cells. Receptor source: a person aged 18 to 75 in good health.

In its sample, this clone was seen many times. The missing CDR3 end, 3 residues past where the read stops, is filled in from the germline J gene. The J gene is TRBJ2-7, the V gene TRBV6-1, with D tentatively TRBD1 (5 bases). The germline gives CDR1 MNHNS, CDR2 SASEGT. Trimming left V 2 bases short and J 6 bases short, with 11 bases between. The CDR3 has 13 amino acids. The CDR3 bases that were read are TGTGCCAGCAGTGAACTCAGGGATACCGAG. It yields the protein CASSELRDTE. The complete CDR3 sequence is CASSELRDTEQYF.

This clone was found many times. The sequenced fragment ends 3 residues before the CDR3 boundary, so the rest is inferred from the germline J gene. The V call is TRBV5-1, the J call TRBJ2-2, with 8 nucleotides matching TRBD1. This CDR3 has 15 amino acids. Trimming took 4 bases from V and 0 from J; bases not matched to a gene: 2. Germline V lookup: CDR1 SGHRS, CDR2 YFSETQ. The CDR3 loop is CASSEGQANTGELFF. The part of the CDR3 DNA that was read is TGCGCCAGCAGCGAGGGACAGGCGAACACCGGGGAG.

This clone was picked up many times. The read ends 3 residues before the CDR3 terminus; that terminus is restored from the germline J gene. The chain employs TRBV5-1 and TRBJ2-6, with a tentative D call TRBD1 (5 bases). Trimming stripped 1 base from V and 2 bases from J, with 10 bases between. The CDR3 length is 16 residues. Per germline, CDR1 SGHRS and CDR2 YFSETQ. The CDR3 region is CASSLTGQAGANVLTF. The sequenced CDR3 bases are TGCGCCAGCAGCTTGACAGGTCAGGCTGGGGCCAACGTC.

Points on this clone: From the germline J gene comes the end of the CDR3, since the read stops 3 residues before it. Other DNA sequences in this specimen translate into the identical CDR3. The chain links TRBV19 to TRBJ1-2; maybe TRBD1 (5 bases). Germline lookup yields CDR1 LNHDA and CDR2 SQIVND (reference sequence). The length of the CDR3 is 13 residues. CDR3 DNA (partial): TGTGCCAGTAGTATAGACAGGGATGGTGGT. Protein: CASSIDRDGG. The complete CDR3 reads CASSIDRDGGYTF.

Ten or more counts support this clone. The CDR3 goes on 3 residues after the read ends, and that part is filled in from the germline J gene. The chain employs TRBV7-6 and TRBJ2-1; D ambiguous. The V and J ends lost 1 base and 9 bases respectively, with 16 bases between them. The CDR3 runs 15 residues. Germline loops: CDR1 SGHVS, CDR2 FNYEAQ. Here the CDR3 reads CASSLGHPELSEQFF. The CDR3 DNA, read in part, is TGTGCCAGCAGCTTAGGGCACCCCGAATTGAGTGAG.

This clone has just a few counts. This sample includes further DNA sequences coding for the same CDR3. CDR3 bases read: TGTGCCAGTAGTATACGGGAGGGCCAGGGGCCTAGACAGTCTAGGCGGACA. It is translated as CASSIREGQGPRQSRRT. The full CDR3 reads CASSIREGQGPRQSRRTAFF. The chain joins TRBV19 to TRBJ1-1, with D maybe TRBD1 (6 bases). Read coverage stops 3 residues before the CDR3 terminus; the germline J gene supplies the remainder. CDR3 length equals 20 residues. CDR1 LNHDA and CDR2 SQIVND come from the germline V gene (reference sequence).

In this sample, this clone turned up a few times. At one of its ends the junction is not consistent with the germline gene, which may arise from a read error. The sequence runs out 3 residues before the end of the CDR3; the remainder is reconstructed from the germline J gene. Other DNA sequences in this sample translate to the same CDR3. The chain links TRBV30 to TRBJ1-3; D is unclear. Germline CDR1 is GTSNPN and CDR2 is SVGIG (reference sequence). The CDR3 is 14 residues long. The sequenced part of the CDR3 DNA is TGTGCCTTCAACTCAGGAGCCTCTGGAAACACG. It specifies CAFNSGASGNT. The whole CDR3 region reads CAFNSGASGNTIYF.

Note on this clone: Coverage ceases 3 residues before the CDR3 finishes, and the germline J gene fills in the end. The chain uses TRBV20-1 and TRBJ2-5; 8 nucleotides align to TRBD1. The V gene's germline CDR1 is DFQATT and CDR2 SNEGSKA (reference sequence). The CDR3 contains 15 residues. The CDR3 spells CSGLKVQGVADTQYF. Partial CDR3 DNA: TGCAGTGGGTTGAAGGTACAGGGGGTCGCAGATACC.